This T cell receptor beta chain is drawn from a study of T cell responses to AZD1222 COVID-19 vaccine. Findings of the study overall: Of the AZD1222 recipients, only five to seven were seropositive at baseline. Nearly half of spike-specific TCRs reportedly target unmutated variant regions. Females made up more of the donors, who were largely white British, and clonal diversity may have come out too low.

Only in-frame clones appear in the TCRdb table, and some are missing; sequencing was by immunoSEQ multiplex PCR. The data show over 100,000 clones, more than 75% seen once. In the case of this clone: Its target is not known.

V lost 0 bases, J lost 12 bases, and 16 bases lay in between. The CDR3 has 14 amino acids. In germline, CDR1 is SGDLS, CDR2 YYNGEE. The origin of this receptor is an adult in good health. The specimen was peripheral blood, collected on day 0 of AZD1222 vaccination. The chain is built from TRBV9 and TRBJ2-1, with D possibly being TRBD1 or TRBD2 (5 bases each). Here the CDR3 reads CASSVGGPPQGQFF. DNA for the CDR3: TGTGCCAGCAGCGTAGGGGGACCCCCGCAGGGGCAGTTCTTC.